This is a list of T cell receptor beta chains from one sample in a study of CD8+ T cells in alopecia areata. Using immunoSEQ multiplex PCR, the repertoire was profiled, and TCRdb retains in-frame clones only, with some absent. Of 150,000 to 200,000 clones in the sample, 59% were seen once. The source was CD4+ T cells sorted from blood, collected at week 0. The receptor source for this set is a human donor with alopecia areata. Both conserved end residues are part of each CDR3. D genes are given only for firm matches. Size tells how often a clone was seen (once, few, many) or the class of an expanded clone, and some rows leave it out.

TRBD1	TRBJ1-5	TRBV29-1	-	CSVSTGQGNNQPQHF	TGCAGCGTTTCGACGGGACAGGGGAACAATCAGCCCCAGCATTTT
TRBD1	TRBJ2-5	TRBV5-6	-	CASSWGQALQETQYF	TGTGCCAGCAGCTGGGGACAGGCCCTCCAAGAGACCCAGTACTTC
TRBD2	TRBJ2-4	TRBV11-2	-	CASSQTSGGAIGIQYF	TGTGCCAGCAGCCAGACTAGCGGGGGGGCGATTGGCATTCAGTACTTC
-	TRBJ1-1	TRBV6-1	few	CASSRSDSGAFF	TGTGCCAGCAGTCGCTCAGACTCAGGCGCTTTCTTT
TRBD2	TRBJ2-1	TRBV7-8	-	CASSLLAGGRNEQFF	TGTGCCAGCAGCCTCTTAGCGGGGGGGCGAAATGAGCAGTTCTTC
TRBD1	TRBJ2-1	TRBV2	-	CASSPGTGYNEQFF	TGTGCCAGCAGCCCTGGGACAGGGTACAATGAGCAGTTCTTC
TRBD1	TRBJ2-5	TRBV5-1	-	CASSPHTGGKETQYF	TGCGCCAGCAGCCCCCACACAGGGGGGAAAGAGACCCAGTACTTC
TRBD1	TRBJ1-4	TRBV2	-	CASSRGTATNEKLFF	TGTGCCAGCAGCCGGGGGACAGCAACTAATGAAAAACTGTTTTTT
-	TRBJ1-3	TRBV5-1	-	CASSSYSGNTIYF	TGCGCCAGCAGCTCGTACTCTGGAAACACCATATATTTT
-	TRBJ1-4	TRBV4-1	few	CASSGWSKNMFF	TGCGCCAGTTCGGGGTGGAGTAAAAACATGTTTTTT
-	TRBJ1-2	TRBV9	-	CASSVDGLYGYTF	TGTGCCAGCAGCGTAGACGGGCTTTATGGCTACACCTTC
-	TRBJ1-6	TRBV10-3	-	CAITGDNLNSPLHF	TGTGCCATCACAGGGGACAACTTGAATTCACCCCTCCACTTT
TRBD1	TRBJ1-2	TRBV5-1	-	CASSSSRWTGGRGYTF	TGCGCCAGCAGCTCGTCACGATGGACAGGGGGCAGAGGCTACACCTTC
TRBD1	TRBJ1-6	TRBV30	-	CAWTRQGGISPLHF	TGTGCCTGGACGCGGCAGGGGGGAATATCACCCCTCCACTTT
TRBD1	TRBJ2-7	TRBV2	once	CASRAGTGDLIHEQYF	TGTGCCAGCAGAGCCGGGACAGGGGACCTTATCCACGAGCAGTACTTC
-	TRBJ2-1	TRBV29-1	-	CSAEGGVGGNEQFF	TGCAGCGCAGAAGGGGGAGTAGGTGGGAATGAGCAGTTCTTC
-	TRBJ2-7	TRBV4-1	few	CASSQEASWINSYEQYF	TGCGCCAGCAGCCAAGAGGCCTCCTGGATAAACTCCTACGAGCAGTACTTC
-	TRBJ2-1	TRBV5-6	many	CASSTDSLNEQFF	TGTGCCAGCAGCACTGACAGCCTCAATGAGCAGTTCTTC
-	TRBJ2-3	TRBV29-1	-	CSVQPPSKDTQYF	TGCAGCGTGCAGCCGCCCTCAAAAGATACGCAGTATTTT
TRBD2	TRBJ2-5	TRBV30	-	CAWSFSGGRVETQYF	TGTGCCTGGAGTTTTAGCGGGGGACGGGTAGAGACCCAGTACTTC
-	TRBJ1-2	TRBV30	-	CAWGGDPYGYTF	TGTGCCTGGGGCGGGGACCCCTATGGCTACACCTTC
TRBD2	TRBJ2-4	TRBV5-1	-	CASSLDSGAGNIQYF	TGCGCCAGCAGCTTAGATAGCGGGGCCGGAAACATTCAGTACTTC
-	TRBJ1-2	TRBV29-1	few	CSVEEGKSGYTF	TGCAGCGTTGAAGAAGGGAAGAGTGGCTACACCTTC
-	TRBJ1-5	TRBV30	few	CAWLTDYSNQPQHF	TGTGCCTGGTTGACAGACTATAGCAATCAGCCCCAGCATTTT
TRBD1	TRBJ1-2	TRBV5-4	-	CASSLASGRGHGYTF	TGTGCCAGCAGCTTGGCTTCGGGGAGGGGGCACGGCTACACCTTC
-	TRBJ2-1	TRBV11-3	once	CASSLRGASLTEQFF	TGTGCCAGCAGCTTAAGAGGGGCATCATTGACTGAGCAGTTCTTC
-	TRBJ1-2	TRBV29-1	-	CSAGRNYGYTF	TGCAGCGCGGGGAGGAACTATGGCTACACCTTC
-	TRBJ2-1	TRBV7-3	-	CASSPSGGYNEQFF	TGTGCCAGCAGTCCGTCCGGGGGATACAATGAGCAGTTCTTC
-	TRBJ1-4	TRBV4-2	once	CASSQSAPGRPEKLFF	TGTGCCAGCAGCCAGTCAGCGCCGGGGCGCCCTGAAAAACTGTTTTTT
-	TRBJ2-5	TRBV28	-	CASRGGRQETQYF	TGTGCCAGCAGAGGGGGACGTCAAGAGACCCAGTACTTC
TRBD1	TRBJ2-7	TRBV2	-	CASSEGQGLGQYF	TGTGCCAGCAGTGAAGGACAGGGGCTGGGGCAGTACTTC
-	TRBJ1-3	TRBV27	-	CASSLRGTSGNTIYF	TGTGCCAGCAGTTTGAGGGGGACCTCTGGAAACACCATATATTTT
-	TRBJ1-2	TRBV18	-	CASSPGQDYGYTF	TGTGCCAGCTCACCGGGACAAGACTATGGCTACACCTTC
TRBD1	TRBJ1-6	TRBV5-6	-	CASSSIDRVEYSPLHF	TGTGCCAGCAGCTCGATCGACAGGGTAGAGTATTCACCCCTCCACTTT
TRBD1	TRBJ2-1	TRBV4-2	-	CASSRRDRADDEQFF	TGTGCCAGCAGCCGTCGGGACAGGGCGGACGATGAGCAGTTCTTC
TRBD2	TRBJ2-3	TRBV7-9	-	CASSLQSGVTDTQYF	TGTGCCAGCAGCTTACAGAGCGGGGTAACAGATACGCAGTATTTT
TRBD1	TRBJ2-7	TRBV29-1	-	CSVGGGGGARDRGYEQYF	TGCAGCGTTGGGGGTGGCGGTGGCGCTAGGGACAGGGGCTACGAGCAGTACTTC
-	TRBJ1-2	TRBV29-1	-	CSTRQSSYGYTF	TGCAGCACCCGACAGTCTAGCTATGGCTACACCTTC
-	TRBJ1-5	TRBV29-1	-	CSVVVGGNSNQPQHF	TGCAGCGTTGTGGTTGGAGGGAATAGCAATCAGCCCCAGCATTTT
TRBD1	TRBJ2-7	TRBV18	-	CASSPRGQGAREQYF	TGTGCCAGCTCACCAAGGGGACAGGGGGCGAGGGAGCAGTACTTC
TRBD2	TRBJ2-3	TRBV27	-	CASSKIAGSRDTQYF	TGTGCCAGCAGTAAGATAGCGGGATCTAGAGATACGCAGTATTTT
-	TRBJ2-4	TRBV4-2	-	CASSQVERKSKNIQYF	TGTGCCAGCAGCCAAGTCGAAAGGAAGTCGAAAAACATTCAGTACTTC
-	TRBJ2-7	TRBV5-1	-	CASSLEGHTSSYEQYF	TGCGCCAGCAGCTTGGAGGGACACACGAGCTCCTACGAGCAGTACTTC
-	TRBJ2-1	TRBV29-1	-	CSVESVPFYNEQFF	TGCAGCGTTGAGAGCGTCCCCTTTTACAATGAGCAGTTCTTC
-	TRBJ1-2	TRBV6-5	-	CASSYQGPMYGYTF	TGTGCCAGCAGTTACCAGGGTCCTATGTATGGCTACACCTTC
-	TRBJ1-2	TRBV25-1	-	CASSQGSIYGYTF	TGTGCCAGCAGTCAGGGATCCATTTATGGCTACACCTTC
-	TRBJ1-1	TRBV11-2	few	CASSQDSRAEAFF	TGTGCCAGCAGCCAGGACAGCCGGGCTGAAGCTTTCTTT
-	TRBJ2-5	TRBV27	-	CASKISGLETQYF	TGTGCCAGCAAAATAAGCGGCCTAGAGACCCAGTACTTC
-	TRBJ1-5	TRBV18	-	CASRDSNQPQHF	TGTGCCAGCAGGGACAGCAATCAGCCCCAGCATTTT
TRBD1	TRBJ1-2	TRBV30	-	CAWTTTGGVYTF	TGTGCCTGGACCACTACAGGGGGCGTCTACACCTTC
-	TRBJ2-3	TRBV18	-	CASSPPMVDTQYF	TGTGCCAGCTCACCACCGATGGTGGATACGCAGTATTTT
-	TRBJ2-3	TRBV7-9	-	CASSRYLGTDTQYF	TGTGCCAGCAGTCGGTACCTGGGGACAGATACGCAGTATTTT